What follows are 20 T cell receptor beta chains derived from one specimen sequenced in a study of control samples from healthy donors and cancer patients. TCRdb keeps only in-frame clones here, not all; method: immunoSEQ multiplex PCR. The data hold approximately 120,000 clones, with about 89% observed a single time. Sequencing was carried out using blood. The receptors come from a man in his sixties in good health.

The rearrangement uses TRBV7-2 and TRBJ1-6; unclear D gene. This CDR3 comprises 17 residues. Trimming stripped 2 bases from V and 4 bases from J, with 15 bases between. CDR1 is SGHTA, CDR2 FQGNSA, per germline. The CDR3 here is CASSLTFATAYNSPLHF. CDR3 DNA: TGTGCCAGCAGCTTAACTTTTGCCACAGCTTATAATTCACCCCTCCACTTT.

The rearrangement links TRBV3-1 (or the pseudogene TRBV3-2) to TRBJ1-2, with D possibly matching TRBD1 (6 bases). V was clipped by 6 bases and J by 3 bases, with 11 bases between them. The CDR3 has 13 residues. Germline CDR1 and CDR2: LGHDT and YNNKEL (reference sequence). CDR3 protein: CASRSRGDYGYTF. The CDR3 region has the DNA TGTGCCAGCAGATCCAGGGGTGACTATGGCTACACCTTC.

The rearrangement uses TRBV30 and TRBJ1-2; D possibly corresponds to TRBD1 (5 bases). Germline loops: CDR1 GTSNPN, CDR2 SVGIG (reference sequence). With 5 bases removed from V and 3 bases from J, the gap between germline ends came to 7 bases. The CDR3 totals 11 residues. The chain's CDR3 is CAWGGDYGYTF. DNA for the CDR3: TGTGCCTGGGGGGGGGACTATGGCTACACCTTC.

V and J are TRBV6-1 and TRBJ1-5; weak D call: TRBD1 (6 bases). Germline V CDR1 and CDR2: MNHNS, SASEGT. V was shortened by 2 bases and J by 6 bases, with 14 bases between the two germline ends. This CDR3 spans 15 amino acids. CDR3 in DNA: TGTGCCAGCAGTGAATGGATGGGGGGCGGTCAGCCCCAGCATTTT. This codes for CASSEWMGGGQPQHF.

This clone was observed a few times. The V call is TRBV6-1, the J call TRBJ1-2, with TRBD1 as a possible D gene (6 bases). CDR1 is MNHNS, CDR2 SASEGT, per germline. Trimming stripped 2 bases from V and 7 bases from J, with 29 bases between. The CDR3 consists of 19 residues. DNA of the CDR3: TGTGCCAGCAGTGAACCACGTAGCGGGACACTGTATAACTATGGTGGCTACACCTTC. Its translation: CASSEPRSGTLYNYGGYTF.

The V call is TRBV11-2, the J call TRBJ1-2; D gene ambiguous. Germline V gene lookup returns CDR1 SGHAT and CDR2 FQNNGV. Trimming stripped 1 base from V and 4 bases from J, with 19 bases between. CDR3 length equals 17 residues. CDR3 nucleotides: TGTGCCAGCAGCTTAGCTTTGTCCCGAGGGAATCTCTATGGCTACACCTTC. It codes for CASSLALSRGNLYGYTF.

The chain is built from TRBV6-5 and TRBJ1-4; possibly TRBD1 for D (5 bases). There are 14 residues in the CDR3. Trimming stripped 6 bases from V and 5 bases from J, with 13 bases between. Germline CDR1 is MNHEY and CDR2 is SVGAGI. Written as DNA, the CDR3 is TGTGCCAGCAGACGCCGGGACGGAAATGAAAAACTGTTTTTT. Translation: CASRRRDGNEKLFF.

V usage is TRBV18 and J usage is TRBJ1-1, with D maybe TRBD1 (5 bases). Germline lookup yields CDR1 KGHSH and CDR2 LQKENI. The CDR3 sequence is 14 residues long. V shed 2 bases and J shed 5 bases, with 12 bases lying between them. CDR3 sequence (DNA): TGTGCCAGCTCACCAATGGGGGAGAGGACTGAAGCTTTCTTT. Translation: CASSPMGERTEAFF.

The CDR3 bases are TGCGCCAGCAGCTTGGGGACATCGAATGAAAAACTGTTTTTT. It specifies CASSLGTSNEKLFF. The rearrangement uses TRBV5-1 and TRBJ1-4; D might be TRBD1 (5 bases). The germline V gene has CDR1 SGHRS and CDR2 YFSETQ. V lost 0 bases and J 5 bases, leaving 8 bases between the germline ends. CDR3 length: 14 amino acids.

The chain joins TRBV29-1 to TRBJ1-2; D unresolved. The V gene's germline CDR1 is SQVTM and CDR2 ANQGSEA. The V and J ends lost 2 bases and 8 bases respectively, with 12 bases between them. CDR3 length: 12 amino acids. The DNA of the CDR3 is TGCAGCGTTGAATCGGCGGGCCAAGGCTACACCTTC. Its translation is CSVESAGQGYTF.

The chain is built from TRBV6-1 and TRBJ1-2; D is ambiguous. Germline CDR1 reads MNHNS; CDR2 reads SASEGT. V lost 2 bases, J lost 4 bases, and 17 bases lay in between. There are 16 residues in the CDR3. The CDR3 region is CASSEWEGGSTYGYTF. CDR3 DNA: TGTGCCAGCAGTGAATGGGAGGGCGGGTCCACCTATGGCTACACCTTC.

The chain carries TRBV7-2 and TRBJ1-6, with 10 bases that match TRBD1. The V segment lost 4 bases and the J segment 9 bases; nucleotides outside the gene matches: 3. This CDR3 comprises 14 residues. Germline-derived CDR1 and CDR2 are SGHTA and FQGNSA. The CDR3 DNA is TGTGCCAGCAGCTCCGGGACAGGGGTTTCACCCCTCCACTTT. Translating gives CASSSGTGVSPLHF.

The chain employs TRBV19 and TRBJ1-6; D gene uncertain. V dropped 7 bases and J dropped 0 bases, with 10 bases sitting between them. The CDR3 is 15 residues long. Germline loops: CDR1 LNHDA, CDR2 SQIVND (reference sequence). The CDR3 DNA follows: TGTGCCAGTAACTTGCCGAGCTCCTATAATTCACCCCTCCACTTT. It yields the protein CASNLPSSYNSPLHF.

J is TRBJ1-1 and V is TRBV28; 8 bases match TRBD1. The V segment lost 3 bases and the J segment 0 bases; nucleotides outside the gene matches: 18. Germline CDR1 and CDR2: MDHEN and SYDVKM. This CDR3 has 20 residues. The CDR3 DNA reads TGTGCCAGCAGTTTGTGGGGCCGGAACCAGGGGGCATGGGTGAACACTGAAGCTTTCTTT. Protein: CASSLWGRNQGAWVNTEAFF.

The chain carries TRBV13 and TRBJ2-3, with 10 bases identical to TRBD1. V shed 5 bases and J 0 bases; nucleotides not matched to a gene: 2. The CDR3 is 15 residues long. CDR1 is PRHDT, CDR2 FYEKMQ, per germline (reference sequence). DNA for the CDR3: TGTGCCAGCAGCGACAGGGGGCGGAGCACAGATACGCAGTATTTT. This codes for CASSDRGRSTDTQYF. Together with reference TRBV13 and TRBJ2-3, the CDR3 gives the full variable domain: AAGVIQSPRHLIKEKRETATLKCYPIPRHDTVYWYQQGPGQDPQFLISFYEKMQSDKGSIPDRFSAQQFSDYHSELNMSSLELGDSALYFCASSDRGRSTDTQYFGPGTRLTVL.

The CDR3 loop reads CASSLLAGEETQYF. As DNA, the CDR3 is TGCGCCAGCAGCCTACTAGCGGGGGAAGAGACCCAGTACTTC. This rearrangement joins TRBV5-1 to TRBJ2-5, with 11 bases identical to TRBD2. The junction had 2 bases not matched to a gene; V was cut back by 4 bases and J by 3 bases. CDR1 is SGHRS, CDR2 YFSETQ, per germline. CDR3 length: 14 amino acids. The entire variable domain, with the rest obtained from reference TRBV5-1 and TRBJ2-5, is as follows: KAGVTQTPRYLIKTRGQQVTLSCSPISGHRSVSWYQQTPGQGLQFLFEYFSETQRNKGNFPGRFSGRQFSNSRSEMNVSTLELGDSALYLCASSLLAGEETQYFGPGTRLLVL.

The CDR3 protein is CASSLRGDSNQPQHF. CDR3 sequence (DNA): TGTGCCAGCAGTCTAAGAGGGGATAGCAATCAGCCCCAGCATTTT. The rearrangement links TRBV6-2 or TRBV6-3 to TRBJ1-5; TRBD1 might be the D (5 bases). Trimming left V 5 bases short and J 0 bases short, with 11 bases between. CDR3 size: 15 residues. CDR1 is MNHEY, CDR2 SVGEGT, per germline.

The chain couples TRBV6-1 to TRBJ1-5; D unresolved. The V end was cut by 3 bases, the J end by 0 bases, with 15 bases between. The CDR3 spans 17 residues. Looked up from germline, CDR1 is MNHNS and CDR2 is SASEGT. CDR3 loop: CASSDGGSWISNQPQHF. The CDR3 DNA sequence: TGTGCCAGCAGTGATGGTGGCAGTTGGATTAGCAATCAGCCCCAGCATTTT.

There are a few counts of this clone. For the CDR3, the DNA is TGTGCCAGCAGCCAAGATGGGGGAGTCAATGAGCAGTTCTTC. It translates to CASSQDGGVNEQFF. The rearrangement links TRBV4-2 to TRBJ2-1, with D perhaps assigned TRBD1 or TRBD2 (5 bases each). Between the trimmed V and J ends, which lost 0 bases and 6 bases, there was a span of 9 bases. This CDR3 comprises 14 residues. In germline, CDR1 is LGHNA, CDR2 YNFKEQ.

This chain joins TRBV5-6 and TRBJ1-1; D gene ambiguous. This CDR3 region has 15 residues. Trimming removed 4 bases at V and 3 bases at J, with 16 bases between. In germline, CDR1 is SGHDT, CDR2 YYEEEE. The CDR3 protein is CASSLRLTRDTEAFF. In nucleotides, the CDR3 is TGTGCCAGCAGCCTTAGACTCACTCGGGACACTGAAGCTTTCTTT.